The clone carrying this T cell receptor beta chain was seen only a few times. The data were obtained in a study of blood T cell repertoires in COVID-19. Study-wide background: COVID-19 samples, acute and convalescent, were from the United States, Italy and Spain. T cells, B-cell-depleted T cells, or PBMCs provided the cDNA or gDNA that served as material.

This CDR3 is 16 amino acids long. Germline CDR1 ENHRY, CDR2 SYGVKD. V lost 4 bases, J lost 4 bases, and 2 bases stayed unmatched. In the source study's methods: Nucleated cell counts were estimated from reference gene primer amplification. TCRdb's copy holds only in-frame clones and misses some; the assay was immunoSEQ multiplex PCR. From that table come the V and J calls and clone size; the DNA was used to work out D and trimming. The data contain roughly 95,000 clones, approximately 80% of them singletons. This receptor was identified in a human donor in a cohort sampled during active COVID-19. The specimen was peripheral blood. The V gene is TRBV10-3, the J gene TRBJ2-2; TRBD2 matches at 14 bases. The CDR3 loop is CAISGTSGGTTGELFF. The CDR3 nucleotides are TGTGCCATCAGTGGGACTAGCGGGGGGACCACCGGGGAGCTGTTTTTT.